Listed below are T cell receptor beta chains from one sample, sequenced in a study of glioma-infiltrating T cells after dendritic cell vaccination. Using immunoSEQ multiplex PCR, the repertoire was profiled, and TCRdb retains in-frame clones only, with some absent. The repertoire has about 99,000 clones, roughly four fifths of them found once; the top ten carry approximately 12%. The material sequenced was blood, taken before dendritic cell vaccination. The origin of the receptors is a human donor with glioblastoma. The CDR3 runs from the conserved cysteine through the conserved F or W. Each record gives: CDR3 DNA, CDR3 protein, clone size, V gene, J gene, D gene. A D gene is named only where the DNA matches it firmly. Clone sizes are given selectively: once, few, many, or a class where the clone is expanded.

CDR3nt: TGTGCCAGCTCACCACCGTCAGGGTCTGGAAACACCATATATTTT
CDR3aa: CASSPPSGSGNTIYF
abundance: few
v_gene: TRBV18
j_gene: TRBJ1-3
d_gene: -

CDR3nt: TGTGCCTGGAGTGCCCAACAGTACTATGGCTACACCTTC
CDR3aa: CAWSAQQYYGYTF
abundance: -
v_gene: TRBV30
j_gene: TRBJ1-2
d_gene: -

CDR3nt: TGCGCCAGCAGCCAAGGGCAGGGCTACGGGAACACTGAAGCTTTCTTT
CDR3aa: CASSQGQGYGNTEAFF
abundance: -
v_gene: TRBV4-3
j_gene: TRBJ1-1
d_gene: -

CDR3nt: TGTGCCAGCAGCTTAAGCCCGTTACTTTCAACTAATGAAAAACTGTTTTTT
CDR3aa: CASSLSPLLSTNEKLFF
abundance: -
v_gene: TRBV7-8
j_gene: TRBJ1-4
d_gene: -

CDR3nt: TGTGCCTGGGAGGCTGGGGCCAACGTCCTGACTTTC
CDR3aa: CAWEAGANVLTF
abundance: -
v_gene: TRBV30
j_gene: TRBJ2-6
d_gene: -

CDR3nt: TGCGCCAGCAGCCAAGGAAGGGGGGGAAAAGAGACCCAGTACTTC
CDR3aa: CASSQGRGGKETQYF
abundance: -
v_gene: TRBV4-3
j_gene: TRBJ2-5
d_gene: -

CDR3nt: TGTGCCAGCAGCACAGGGTATGGCACAGATACGCAGTATTTT
CDR3aa: CASSTGYGTDTQYF
abundance: -
v_gene: TRBV7-8
j_gene: TRBJ2-3
d_gene: -

CDR3nt: TGTGCCAGCAGCAAAGCGGGAGGAATCTCCGGAGGTCCACAGCTTAATTCACCCCTCCACTTT
CDR3aa: CASSKAGGISGGPQLNSPLHF
abundance: few
v_gene: TRBV21-1
j_gene: TRBJ1-6
d_gene: -

CDR3nt: TGTGCCAGCAGCCCGCGGACAGGGTGGGCAGATACGCAGTATTTT
CDR3aa: CASSPRTGWADTQYF
abundance: -
v_gene: TRBV9
j_gene: TRBJ2-3
d_gene: TRBD1

CDR3nt: TGTGCCAGTAGTATCCAGCAGGCAACTAATGAAAAACTGTTTTTT
CDR3aa: CASSIQQATNEKLFF
abundance: -
v_gene: TRBV19
j_gene: TRBJ1-4
d_gene: -

CDR3nt: TGTGCCAGCAGTTCGAACCAGGGGGCGTTGACTGAAGCTTTCTTT
CDR3aa: CASSSNQGALTEAFF
abundance: once
v_gene: TRBV7-9
j_gene: TRBJ1-1
d_gene: TRBD1

CDR3nt: TGTGCCAGTAGTGGTGGGGACAGTTCCTACGAGCAGTACTTC
CDR3aa: CASSGGDSSYEQYF
abundance: -
v_gene: TRBV19
j_gene: TRBJ2-7
d_gene: TRBD1

CDR3nt: TGTGCCAGCGGGGGACTGAATAGCTACACCTTC
CDR3aa: CASGGLNSYTF
abundance: -
v_gene: TRBV5-5
j_gene: TRBJ1-2
d_gene: -

CDR3nt: TGCGCCAGCAGCCAAGAACCTAGCAGGGGAAGGGTAAAAGCCAAAAACATTCAGTACTTC
CDR3aa: CASSQEPSRGRVKAKNIQYF
abundance: -
v_gene: TRBV4-1
j_gene: TRBJ2-4
d_gene: -